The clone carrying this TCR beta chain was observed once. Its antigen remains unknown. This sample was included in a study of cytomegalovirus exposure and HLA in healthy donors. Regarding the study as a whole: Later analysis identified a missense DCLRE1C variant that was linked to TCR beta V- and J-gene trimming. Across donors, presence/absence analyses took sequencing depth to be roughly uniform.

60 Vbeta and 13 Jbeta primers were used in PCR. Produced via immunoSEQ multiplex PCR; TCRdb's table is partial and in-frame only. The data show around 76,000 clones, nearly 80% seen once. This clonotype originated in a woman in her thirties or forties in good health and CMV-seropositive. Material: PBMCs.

This CDR3 reads CASSYPSDRGEQFF. The CDR3 coding sequence is TGTGCCAGCAGTTACCCTAGTGATAGAGGCGAGCAGTTCTTC. The V call is TRBV6-6, the J call TRBJ2-1; D not certain. Per germline, CDR1 MNHNY and CDR2 SVGAGI (reference sequence). The CDR3 spans 14 residues. Trimming pared 2 bases from V and 10 bases from J, leaving 15 bases between.